The 21 T cell receptor beta chains below all came from one sample that was sequenced in a study of blood T cell repertoires in COVID-19. Sequenced by immunoSEQ multiplex PCR; TCRdb stores in-frame clones only, minus some. The profile shows around 260,000 clones, approximately 81% of them singletons. The source material was peripheral blood. Receptors were obtained from a man in his 60s with acute or convalescent COVID-19.

A remark on this clone: This CDR3 is also generated by other DNA sequences in the sample. The chain couples TRBV24-1 to TRBJ2-3; 7 positions agree with TRBD1. Trimming took 4 bases from V and 1 from J; bases not matched to a gene: 4. CDR3 length equals 15 residues. Germline V gene data show CDR1 as KGHDR and CDR2 as SFDVKD. The CDR3 here is CATSDSGQGTDTQYF. For the CDR3, the DNA is TGTGCCACCAGTGACTCTGGACAGGGCACAGATACGCAGTATTTT.

V is TRBV20-1 and J is TRBJ1-2; D uncertain. The germline CDR1 and CDR2 sequences are DFQATT and SNEGSKA (reference sequence). V lost 2 bases and J lost 2, with 3 bases in between. The CDR3 length is 11 residues. CDR3 amino acids: CSARRNYGYTF. DNA for the CDR3: TGCAGTGCTAGACGGAACTATGGCTACACCTTC.

The V gene is TRBV6-5, the J gene TRBJ1-2; 7 nucleotides line up with TRBD1. The CDR3 consists of 13 residues. Per the germline V gene, CDR1 is MNHEY and CDR2 is SVGAGI. The V segment lost 5 bases and the J segment 8 bases; nucleotides outside the gene matches: 8. The CDR3 loop reads CASSRDSLGGYTF. In DNA, the CDR3 is TGTGCCAGCAGTCGGGACAGTTTAGGAGGCTACACCTTC.

In DNA, the CDR3 is TGTGCCAGTAGTATAGTAGTAAGACAGCCCCAGCATTTT. It translates to CASSIVVRQPQHF. The chain couples TRBV19 to TRBJ1-5; D is ambiguous. CDR3 length: 13 residues. The V gene's germline CDR1 is LNHDA and CDR2 SQIVND (reference sequence). Trimming took 1 base from V and 7 from J, leaving 8 bases between them.

This rearrangement joins TRBV20-1 to TRBJ1-6, with 10 bases lining up with TRBD1. The junction had 8 bases not matched to a gene; V was cut back by 3 bases and J by 9 bases. This CDR3 region has 15 residues. CDR1 DFQATT and CDR2 SNEGSKA come from the germline V gene (reference sequence). The CDR3 protein is CSASLGTGASSPLHF. In nucleotides, the CDR3 is TGCAGTGCTAGTTTGGGGACAGGGGCGAGTTCACCCCTCCACTTT.

The chain couples TRBV28 to TRBJ1-1; the match to TRBD1 covers 7 bases. The germline V gene encodes CDR1 MDHEN and CDR2 SYDVKM. The length of the CDR3 is 14 residues. V was clipped by 5 bases and J by 1 base; unmatched bases: 4. The CDR3 DNA is TGTGCCAGCAGTCACCGGGACAGGAACACTGAAGCTTTCTTT. Residues: CASSHRDRNTEAFF.

This chain connects TRBV6-5 to TRBJ1-2; no clear D gene. The CDR3 loop spans 10 amino acids. Trimming shortened V by 11 bases and J by 7 bases, and 11 bases separated the two germline ends. CDR1 and CDR2 from the germline V gene are MNHEY and SVGAGI. Here the CDR3 DNA reads TGTGCCTGCTATGAGGTTGGCTACACCTTC. Amino acid sequence: CACYEVGYTF.

The J gene is TRBJ2-7, the V gene TRBV7-8; maybe TRBD1 (6 bases). CDR3 length equals 16 residues. The germline CDR1 and CDR2 sequences are SGHVS and FQNEAQ. The V end was cut by 5 bases, the J end by 2 bases, with 19 bases between. CDR3 DNA sequence: TGTGCCAGCAGCCTAGAGGACAGACCTTATCCCTACGAGCAGTACTTC. It translates to CASSLEDRPYPYEQYF.

This chain links TRBV5-1 with TRBJ1-1, with a weak D call TRBD1 (5 bases). V was shortened by 0 bases and J by 1 base, with 10 bases between the two germline ends. Germline CDR1 is SGHRS and CDR2 is YFSETQ. The CDR3 spans 15 residues. The DNA of the CDR3 is TGCGCCAGCAGCTTGGATGGACACCCGAACACTGAAGCTTTCTTT. Translated, it gives CASSLDGHPNTEAFF.

The rearrangement links TRBV18 to TRBJ2-1; tentative D call: TRBD2 (6 bases). Germline loops: CDR1 KGHSH, CDR2 LQKENI. This CDR3 region has 16 residues. The V and J ends lost 0 bases and 4 bases respectively, with 13 bases between them. The CDR3 sequence: CASSPPGGILYNEQFF. DNA for the CDR3: TGTGCCAGCTCACCACCGGGCGGGATTCTGTACAATGAGCAGTTCTTC.

This chain joins TRBV9 and TRBJ1-2; 9 nucleotides line up with TRBD1. J gave up 1 base and V 0 bases, and 10 bases lay outside the gene matches. CDR1 and CDR2 (germline): SGDLS, YYNGEE. There are 18 residues in the CDR3. The CDR3 DNA reads as TGTGCCAGCAGCGTAGGTATTCCGGGACAGGGACTTAACTATGGCTACACCTTC. It translates to CASSVGIPGQGLNYGYTF. Full variable domain (rest looked up from reference TRBV9 and TRBJ1-2): DSGVTQTPKHLITATGQRVTLRCSPRSGDLSVYWYQQSLDQGLQFLIQYYNGEERAKGNILERFSAQQFPDLHSELNLSSLELGDSALYFCASSVGIPGQGLNYGYTFGSGTRLTVV.

This sequence joins TRBV11-2 and TRBJ2-5; D might be TRBD2 (5 bases). The length of the CDR3 is 12 residues. CDR1 is SGHAT and CDR2 is FQNNGV in the germline V gene. With 5 bases removed from V and 5 bases from J, the gap between germline ends came to 9 bases. As DNA, the CDR3 is TGTGCCAGCAGCCACCCGGGGGAGACCCAGTACTTC. This encodes CASSHPGETQYF. Supplemented by reference TRBV11-2 and TRBJ2-5, the full variable domain reads EAGVAQSPRYKIIEKRQSVAFWCNPISGHATLYWYQQILGQGPKLLIQFQNNGVVDDSQLPKDRFSAERLKGVDSTLKIQPAKLEDSAVYLCASSHPGETQYFGPGTRLLVL.

The chain couples TRBV2 to TRBJ1-6; possible D gene TRBD1, 6 bases. CDR3 length: 16 amino acids. CDR1 is SNHLY, CDR2 FYNNEI, per germline. Trimming left V 5 bases short and J 8 bases short, with 19 bases between. DNA of the CDR3: TGTGCCAGCAGTTCGTCCTTTGGACAGTCCTATTCACCCCTCCACTTT. Residues: CASSSSFGQSYSPLHF.

The rearrangement joins TRBV9 to TRBJ2-7, with D perhaps matching TRBD2 (5 bases). There are 14 residues in the CDR3. CDR1 is SGDLS and CDR2 is YYNGEE in the germline V gene. The V end lost 8 bases, the J end lost 1 base, and 16 bases lay between the germline ends. The CDR3 spells CASSTAPGSYEQYF. The CDR3 nucleotides read TGTGCCAGTTCCACAGCTCCGGGGTCCTACGAGCAGTACTTC.

The V gene is TRBV6-5, the J gene TRBJ2-4; D is perhaps TRBD1 (6 bases). CDR1 is MNHEY and CDR2 is SVGAGI in the germline V gene. V lost 4 bases and J 14 bases, leaving 12 bases between the germline ends. The length of the CDR3 is 11 residues. The CDR3 reads CASSSLGQEYF. Written as DNA, the CDR3 is TGTGCCAGCAGTTCCCTGGGACAAGAGTACTTC.

In the case of this clone: One end of the junction does not line up with germline, which may come from a read error. The chain carries TRBV7-2 and TRBJ2-7; maybe TRBD1 (5 bases). The CDR3 has 13 amino acids. Germline lookup yields CDR1 SGHTA and CDR2 FQGNSA. CDR3: CASSLPEQVNKDF. CDR3 coding DNA: TGTGCCAGCAGCTTACCCGAACAGGTAAACAAGGACTTC. The full variable domain, rest sourced from reference TRBV7-2 and TRBJ2-7, is GAGVSQSPSNKVTEKGKDVELRCDPISGHTALYWYRQSLGQGLEFLIYFQGNSAPDKSGLPSDRFSAERTGGSVSTLTIQRTQQEDSAVYLCASSLPEQVNKDFGPGTRLTVT.

This clone was detected only once. The chain couples TRBV2 to TRBJ2-5, with a tentative D call TRBD1 (5 bases). This CDR3 spans 14 amino acids. Trimming took 7 bases from V and 4 from J, leaving 16 bases between them. The germline gives CDR1 SNHLY, CDR2 FYNNEI. CDR3 bases: TGTGCCAGCAAAGCAAGGCAGGGTGGAGAGACCCAGTACTTC. Protein product: CASKARQGGETQYF. Full variable domain (outside the CDR3, taken from reference TRBV2 and TRBJ2-5): EPEVTQTPSHQVTQMGQEVILRCVPISNHLYFYWYRQILGQKVEFLVSFYNNEISEKSEIFDDQFSVERPDGSNFTLKIRSTKLEDSAMYFCASKARQGGETQYFGPGTRLLVL.

The CDR3 loop reads CSASRPSGMSTDTQYF. The DNA for the CDR3 is TGCAGTGCTAGTAGGCCTAGCGGTATGAGCACAGATACGCAGTATTTT. The chain is built from TRBV20-1 and TRBJ2-3; TRBD2 matches 7 bases. Per germline, CDR1 DFQATT and CDR2 SNEGSKA (reference sequence). The CDR3 contains 16 residues. After removal of 3 bases from V and 0 bases from J, the junction contained 9 bases not matched to a gene.

This chain connects TRBV7-2 to TRBJ2-2; weak D call: TRBD1 (5 bases). This CDR3 has 16 amino acids. Germline V gene data show CDR1 as SGHTA and CDR2 as FQGNSA. Trimming took off 1 base at V and 4 bases at J, with 13 bases between the two ends. The CDR3 DNA reads TGTGCCAGCAGCTTAGTAGGGGCCCTCCTCACCGGGGAGCTGTTTTTT. This gives the protein CASSLVGALLTGELFF.

This chain's CDR3 is CASALQGGADTQYF. The CDR3 bases are TGTGCCAGCGCCTTACAGGGGGGAGCAGATACGCAGTATTTT. The chain employs TRBV18 and TRBJ2-3; 8 positions match TRBD1. V gave up 8 bases and J gave up 4 bases; unmatched junction bases: 8. Germline loops: CDR1 KGHSH, CDR2 LQKENI. This CDR3 has 14 amino acids.

The J gene is TRBJ2-3, the V gene TRBV6-4; 10 nucleotides line up with TRBD2. The V segment lost 2 bases and the J segment 1 base; nucleotides outside the gene matches: 9. The CDR3 runs to 18 residues. Germline V CDR1 and CDR2: MRHNA, SNTAGT. CDR3 in DNA: TGTGCCAGCAGTGACCGCTACGGAGCGGGAGGGGGCACAGATACGCAGTATTTT. Its protein product is CASSDRYGAGGGTDTQYF.